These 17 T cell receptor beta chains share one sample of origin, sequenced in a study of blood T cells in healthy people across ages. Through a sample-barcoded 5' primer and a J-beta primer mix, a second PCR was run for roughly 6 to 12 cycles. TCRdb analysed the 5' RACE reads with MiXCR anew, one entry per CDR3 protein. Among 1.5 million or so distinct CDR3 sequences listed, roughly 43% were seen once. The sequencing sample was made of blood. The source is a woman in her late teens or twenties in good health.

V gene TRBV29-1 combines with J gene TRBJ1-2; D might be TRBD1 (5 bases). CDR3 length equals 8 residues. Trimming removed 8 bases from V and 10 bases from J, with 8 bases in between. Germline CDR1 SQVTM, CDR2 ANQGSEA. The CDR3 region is CSTGVYTF. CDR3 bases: TGCAGCACGGGGGTCTACACCTTC. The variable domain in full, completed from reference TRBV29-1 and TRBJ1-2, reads SAVISQKPSRDICQRGTSLTIQCQVDSQVTMMFWYRQQPGQSLTLIATANQGSEATYESGFVIDKFPISRPNLTFSTLTVSNMSPEDSSIYLCSTGVYTFGSGTRLTVV.

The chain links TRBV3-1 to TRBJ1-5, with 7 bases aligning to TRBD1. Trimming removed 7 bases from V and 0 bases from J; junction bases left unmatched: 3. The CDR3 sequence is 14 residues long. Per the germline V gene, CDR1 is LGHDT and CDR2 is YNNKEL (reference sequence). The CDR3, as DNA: TGTGCCAGCAACAGGGGATATAGCAATCAGCCCCAGCATTTT. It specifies CASNRGYSNQPQHF.

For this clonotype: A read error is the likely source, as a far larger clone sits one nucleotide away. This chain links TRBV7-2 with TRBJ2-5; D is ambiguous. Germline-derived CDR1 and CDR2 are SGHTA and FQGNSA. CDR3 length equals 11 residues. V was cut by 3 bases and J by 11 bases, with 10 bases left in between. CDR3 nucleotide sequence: TGTGCCAGCAGCTTTGCCTACGGGCAGTACTTC. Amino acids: CASSFAYGQYF.

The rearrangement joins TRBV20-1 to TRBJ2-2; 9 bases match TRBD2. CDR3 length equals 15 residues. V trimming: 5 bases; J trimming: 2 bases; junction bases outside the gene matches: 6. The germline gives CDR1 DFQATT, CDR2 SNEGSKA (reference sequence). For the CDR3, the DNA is TGCAGTGCTGGGAATAGCGGGGGTAACACCGGGGAGCTGTTTTTT. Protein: CSAGNSGGNTGELFF.

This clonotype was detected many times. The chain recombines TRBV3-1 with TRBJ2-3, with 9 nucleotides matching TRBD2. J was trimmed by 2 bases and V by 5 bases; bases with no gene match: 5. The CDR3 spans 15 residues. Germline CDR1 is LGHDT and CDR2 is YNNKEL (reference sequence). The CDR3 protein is CASSAGTSSTDTQYF. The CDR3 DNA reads TGTGCCAGCAGCGCCGGGACTAGCTCCACAGATACGCAGTATTTT.

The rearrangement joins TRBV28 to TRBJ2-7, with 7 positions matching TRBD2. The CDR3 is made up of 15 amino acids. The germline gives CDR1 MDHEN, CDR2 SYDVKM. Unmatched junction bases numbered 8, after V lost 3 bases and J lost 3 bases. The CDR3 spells CASSLGGSTDYEQYF. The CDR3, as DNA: TGTGCCAGCAGTTTGGGGGGGTCCACAGACTACGAGCAGTACTTC. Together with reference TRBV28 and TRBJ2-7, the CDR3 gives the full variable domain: DVKVTQSSRYLVKRTGEKVFLECVQDMDHENMFWYRQDPGLGLRLIYFSYDVKMKEKGDIPEGYSVSREKKERFSLILESASTNQTSMYLCASSLGGSTDYEQYFGPGTRLTVT.

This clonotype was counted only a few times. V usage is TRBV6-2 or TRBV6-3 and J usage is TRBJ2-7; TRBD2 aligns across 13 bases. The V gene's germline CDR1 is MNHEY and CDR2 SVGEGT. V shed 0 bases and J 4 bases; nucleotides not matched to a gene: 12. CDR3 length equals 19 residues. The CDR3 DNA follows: TGTGCCAGCAGTTACTCCGGACTAGCGGGGGACCCTGCGGCGTACGAGCAGTACTTC. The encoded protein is CASSYSGLAGDPAAYEQYF.

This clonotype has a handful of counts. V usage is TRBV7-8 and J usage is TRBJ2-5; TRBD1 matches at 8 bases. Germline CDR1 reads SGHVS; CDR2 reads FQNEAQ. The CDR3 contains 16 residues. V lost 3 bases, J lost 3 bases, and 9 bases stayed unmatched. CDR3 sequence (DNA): TGTGCCAGCAGCTTTCGGACAGGGACGTGGAAAGAGACCCAGTACTTC. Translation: CASSFRTGTWKETQYF.

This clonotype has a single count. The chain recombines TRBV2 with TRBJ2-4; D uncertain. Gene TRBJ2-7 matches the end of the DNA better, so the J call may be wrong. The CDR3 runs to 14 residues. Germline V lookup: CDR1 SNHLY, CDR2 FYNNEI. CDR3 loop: CASRGDSSGYEQYF. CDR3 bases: TGTGCCAGCAGGGGTGATAGCTCCGGCTACGAGCAGTACTTC.

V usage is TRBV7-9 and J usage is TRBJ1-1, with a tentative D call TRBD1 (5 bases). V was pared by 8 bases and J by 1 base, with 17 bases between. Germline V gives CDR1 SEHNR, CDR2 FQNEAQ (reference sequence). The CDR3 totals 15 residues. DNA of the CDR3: TGTGCCAGCCAGCCCTCGGGACCGACGAACACTGAAGCTTTCTTT. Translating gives CASQPSGPTNTEAFF.

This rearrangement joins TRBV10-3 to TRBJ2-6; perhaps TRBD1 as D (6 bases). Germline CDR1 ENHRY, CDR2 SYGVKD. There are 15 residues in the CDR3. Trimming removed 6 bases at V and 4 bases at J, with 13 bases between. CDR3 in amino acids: CAISQGLAGANVLTF. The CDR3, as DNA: TGTGCCATCAGCCAGGGGTTGGCCGGGGCCAACGTCCTGACTTTC.

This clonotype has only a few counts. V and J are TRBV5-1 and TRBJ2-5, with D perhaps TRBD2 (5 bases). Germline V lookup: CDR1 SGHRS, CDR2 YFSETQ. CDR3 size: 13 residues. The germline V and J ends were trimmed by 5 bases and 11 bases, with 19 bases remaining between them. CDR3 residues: CASSPLPGKEQYF. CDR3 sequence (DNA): TGCGCCAGCAGTCCCCTACCCGGGAAGGAGCAGTACTTC.

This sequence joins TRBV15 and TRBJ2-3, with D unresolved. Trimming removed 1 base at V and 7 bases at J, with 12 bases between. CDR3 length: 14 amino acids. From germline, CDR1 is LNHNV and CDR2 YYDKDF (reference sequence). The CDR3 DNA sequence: TGTGCCACCAGCAGAGTAGGGTTGGGAAATACGCAGTATTTT. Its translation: CATSRVGLGNTQYF.

The CDR3: CSVETHRDETQYF. The CDR3 nucleotides read TGCAGCGTTGAAACCCACCGGGATGAGACCCAGTACTTC. The chain joins TRBV29-1 to TRBJ2-5; a weak D match, TRBD2 (5 bases). Germline V gene sequence: CDR1 SQVTM, CDR2 ANQGSEA. This CDR3 comprises 13 residues. V lost 2 bases, J lost 5 bases, and 12 bases lay in between.

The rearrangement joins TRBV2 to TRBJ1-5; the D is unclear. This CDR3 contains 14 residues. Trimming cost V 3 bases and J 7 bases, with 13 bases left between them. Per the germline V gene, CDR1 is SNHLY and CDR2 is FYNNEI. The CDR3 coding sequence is TGTGCCAGCAGTGAGTGGCTTAGGGCCCAGCCCCAGCATTTT. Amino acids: CASSEWLRAQPQHF.

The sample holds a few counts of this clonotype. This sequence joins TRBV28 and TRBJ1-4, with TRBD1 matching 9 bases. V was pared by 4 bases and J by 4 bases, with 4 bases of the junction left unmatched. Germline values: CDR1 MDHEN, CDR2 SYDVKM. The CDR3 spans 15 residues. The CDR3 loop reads CASSSPGQGNEKLFF. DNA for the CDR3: TGTGCCAGCAGTTCCCCGGGACAGGGTAATGAAAAACTGTTTTTT.

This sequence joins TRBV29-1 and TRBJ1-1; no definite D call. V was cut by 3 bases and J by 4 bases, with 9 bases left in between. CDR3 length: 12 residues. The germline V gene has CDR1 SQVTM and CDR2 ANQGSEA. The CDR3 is CSVDVRPTEAFF. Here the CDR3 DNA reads TGCAGCGTTGATGTCCGGCCCACTGAAGCTTTCTTT.